Below are 13 T cell receptor beta chains sequenced from a single sample in a study of T cell responses to AZD1222 COVID-19 vaccine. Sequencing used immunoSEQ multiplex PCR; TCRdb keeps in-frame clones, though not all of them. The sample holds some 200,000 clones, approximately 91% seen once. The input for sequencing was peripheral blood, taken on day 0 of AZD1222 vaccination. The receptors shown here come from an adult in good health.

The chain couples TRBV11-1 to TRBJ1-2; no clear D gene. Trimming stripped 0 bases from V and 0 bases from J, with 8 bases between. CDR1 is SGHAT, CDR2 FQDESV, per germline (reference sequence). The CDR3 loop spans 15 amino acids. CDR3 DNA: TGTGCCAGCAGCTTAGCCAGCGTTCCTAACTATGGCTACACCTTC. Its translation: CASSLASVPNYGYTF.

This clone was counted only a few times. The genes are TRBV7-3 and TRBJ1-1; the D is unclear. The V gene lost 6 bases and the J gene lost 0 bases, with 8 bases spanning the gap. The germline CDR1 and CDR2 sequences are SGHTA and FQGTGA. This CDR3 has 13 residues. The CDR3 nucleotides are TGTGCCAGCAGTTACCGCATGAACACTGAAGCTTTCTTT. Protein sequence: CASSYRMNTEAFF. Looking up the rest from reference TRBV7-3 and TRBJ1-1 gives the full variable domain: GAGVSQTPSNKVTEKGKYVELRCDPISGHTALYWYRQSLGQGPEFLIYFQGTGAADDSGLPNDRFFAVRPEGSVSTLKIQRTERGDSAVYLCASSYRMNTEAFFGQGTRLTVV.

The chain recombines TRBV6-5 with TRBJ1-6; possible D gene TRBD1, 5 bases. Germline CDR1 is MNHEY and CDR2 is SVGAGI. This CDR3 contains 14 residues. Deletions cut 8 bases from V and 10 bases from J, with 18 bases between. CDR3 bases: TGTGCCAGCCAGGACCAGGGAAGTGCCTCACCCCTCCACTTT. Protein product: CASQDQGSASPLHF.

The rearrangement links TRBV6-1 to TRBJ1-4; 11 nucleotides match TRBD1. CDR1 and CDR2 from the germline V gene are MNHNS and SASEGT. The J segment lost 4 bases and the V segment lost 4 bases, leaving 17 bases of the junction unmatched. The CDR3 consists of 20 residues. DNA of the CDR3: TGTGCCAGCAGTGCTAAGCCCGGACAGGGGGCCCAGTCATATAATGAAAAACTGTTTTTT. Amino acid sequence: CASSAKPGQGAQSYNEKLFF.

The CDR3 DNA is TGTGCCAGCACAAGACTAGCCCTCCCAAACACCGGGGAGCTGTTTTTT. Protein product: CASTRLALPNTGELFF. The chain carries TRBV2 and TRBJ2-2; 7 bases are a match to TRBD2. J gave up 2 bases and V 7 bases, and 10 bases lay outside the gene matches. CDR3 size: 16 residues. CDR1 is SNHLY, CDR2 FYNNEI, per germline. Together with reference TRBV2 and TRBJ2-2, the CDR3 gives the full variable domain: EPEVTQTPSHQVTQMGQEVILRCVPISNHLYFYWYRQILGQKVEFLVSFYNNEISEKSEIFDDQFSVERPDGSNFTLKIRSTKLEDSAMYFCASTRLALPNTGELFFGEGSRLTVL.

With regard to this clone: Distinct nucleotide sequences in the sample also encode this CDR3. The rearrangement joins TRBV12-3 or TRBV12-4 to TRBJ2-1; D call uncertain. The ends were cut back, 7 bases at V and 3 bases at J, with 7 bases in the middle. The CDR3 totals 12 residues. CDR3 residues: CASNSGYNEQFF. CDR3 DNA: TGTGCCAGCAATTCGGGCTACAATGAGCAGTTCTTC.

The rearrangement links TRBV6-1 to TRBJ1-5, with D perhaps TRBD1 (5 bases). V was cut by 2 bases and J by 6 bases, with 8 bases left in between. The germline V gene encodes CDR1 MNHNS and CDR2 SASEGT. The CDR3 has 13 amino acids. CDR3 protein: CASSEYGGQPQHF. The CDR3 bases are TGTGCCAGCAGTGAATACGGGGGTCAGCCCCAGCATTTT.

This chain links TRBV28 with TRBJ1-5, with TRBD1 matching over 9 bases. The CDR3 loop spans 17 amino acids. Looked up from germline, CDR1 is MDHEN and CDR2 is SYDVKM. J lost 1 base, V lost 5 bases, and 9 bases had no gene match. As DNA, the CDR3 is TGTGCCAGCAGTATCTACGCGGACAGGGGAAGCAATCAGCCCCAGCATTTT. Encoded protein: CASSIYADRGSNQPQHF. Full variable domain (remainder filled in from reference TRBV28 and TRBJ1-5): DVKVTQSSRYLVKRTGEKVFLECVQDMDHENMFWYRQDPGLGLRLIYFSYDVKMKEKGDIPEGYSVSREKKERFSLILESASTNQTSMYLCASSIYADRGSNQPQHFGDGTRLSIL.

The V gene is TRBV29-1, the J gene TRBJ1-4; D gene uncertain. The CDR3 has 13 residues. V was shortened by 4 bases and J by 3 bases, with 9 bases between the two germline ends. Germline-derived CDR1 and CDR2 are SQVTM and ANQGSEA. The CDR3 is CSVGYPSNEKLFF. The CDR3 region has the DNA TGCAGCGTTGGGTACCCCTCTAATGAAAAACTGTTTTTT.

This clone was seen a single time. V is TRBV7-9 and J is TRBJ1-5, with D uncertain. This CDR3 contains 14 residues. The germline V gene has CDR1 SEHNR and CDR2 FQNEAQ (reference sequence). V was cut by 1 base and J by 1 base, with 5 bases left in between. CDR3 in amino acids: CASSLEGSNQPQHF. CDR3 sequence (DNA): TGTGCCAGCAGCTTAGAAGGGAGCAATCAGCCCCAGCATTTT.

V is TRBV7-8 and J is TRBJ2-7, with D possibly TRBD1 on 6 matching bases. V dropped 1 base and J dropped 3 bases, with 22 bases sitting between them. The germline V gene encodes CDR1 SGHVS and CDR2 FQNEAQ. The CDR3 consists of 18 residues. DNA of the CDR3: TGTGCCAGCAGCTTAGACTCAGGGACGCCCGGGACACTCTACGAGCAGTACTTC. Its translation is CASSLDSGTPGTLYEQYF.

V is TRBV7-3 and J is TRBJ1-5, with D unclear. This CDR3 spans 13 amino acids. Germline V lookup: CDR1 SGHTA, CDR2 FQGTGA. Trimming left V 1 base short and J 6 bases short, with 7 bases between. CDR3 sequence: CASSLNIGQPQHF. The DNA for the CDR3 is TGTGCCAGCAGCTTAAATATCGGTCAGCCCCAGCATTTT.

The rearrangement links TRBV6-6 to TRBJ2-1, with TRBD1 identical over 9 bases. This CDR3 has 16 amino acids. V shed 6 bases, J shed 9 bases, and the junction held 15 bases outside the gene matches. Germline values: CDR1 MNHNY, CDR2 SVGAGI (reference sequence). The CDR3 spells CASRVQGTGTGSEQFF. CDR3 coding DNA: TGTGCCAGCAGAGTCCAGGGGACAGGGACGGGTAGTGAGCAGTTCTTC.